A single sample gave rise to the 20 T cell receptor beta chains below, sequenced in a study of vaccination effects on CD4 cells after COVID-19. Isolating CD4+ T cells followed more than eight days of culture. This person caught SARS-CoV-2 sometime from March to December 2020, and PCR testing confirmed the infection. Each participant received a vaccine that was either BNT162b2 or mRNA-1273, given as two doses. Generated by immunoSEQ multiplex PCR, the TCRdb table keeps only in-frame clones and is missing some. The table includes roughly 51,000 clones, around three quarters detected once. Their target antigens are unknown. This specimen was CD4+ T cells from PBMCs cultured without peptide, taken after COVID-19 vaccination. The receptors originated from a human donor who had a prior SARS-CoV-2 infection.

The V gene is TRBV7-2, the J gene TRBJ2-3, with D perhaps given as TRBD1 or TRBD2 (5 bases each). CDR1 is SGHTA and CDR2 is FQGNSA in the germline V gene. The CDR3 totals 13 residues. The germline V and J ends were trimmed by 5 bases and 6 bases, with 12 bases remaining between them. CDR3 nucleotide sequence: TGTGCCAGCAGCCCGGGACCTGGGGATACGCAGTATTTT. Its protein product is CASSPGPGDTQYF.

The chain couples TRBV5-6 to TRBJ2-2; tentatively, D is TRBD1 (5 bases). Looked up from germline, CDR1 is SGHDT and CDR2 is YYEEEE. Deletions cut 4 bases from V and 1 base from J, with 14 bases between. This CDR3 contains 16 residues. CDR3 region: CASSPLPRENTGELFF. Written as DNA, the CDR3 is TGTGCCAGCAGCCCCCTGCCCAGGGAGAACACCGGGGAGCTGTTTTTT. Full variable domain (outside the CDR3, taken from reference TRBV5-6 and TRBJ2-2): DAGVTQSPTHLIKTRGQQVTLRCSPKSGHDTVSWYQQALGQGPQFIFQYYEEEERQRGNFPDRFSGHQFPNYSSELNVNALLLGDSALYLCASSPLPRENTGELFFGEGSRLTVL.

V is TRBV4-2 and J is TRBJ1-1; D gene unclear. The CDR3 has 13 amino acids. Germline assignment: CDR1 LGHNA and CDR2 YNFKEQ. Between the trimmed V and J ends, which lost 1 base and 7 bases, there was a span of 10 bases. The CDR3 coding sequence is TGTGCCAGCAGCCAAGTGGGTAGGAGTGAAGCTTTCTTT. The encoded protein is CASSQVGRSEAFF.

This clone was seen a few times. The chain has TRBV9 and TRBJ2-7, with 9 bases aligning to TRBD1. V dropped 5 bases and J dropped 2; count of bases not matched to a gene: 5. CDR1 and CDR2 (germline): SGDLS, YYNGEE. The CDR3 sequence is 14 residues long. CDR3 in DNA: TGTGCCAGCAGTGGGACAGGGATTCCCTACGAGCAGTACTTC. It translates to CASSGTGIPYEQYF.

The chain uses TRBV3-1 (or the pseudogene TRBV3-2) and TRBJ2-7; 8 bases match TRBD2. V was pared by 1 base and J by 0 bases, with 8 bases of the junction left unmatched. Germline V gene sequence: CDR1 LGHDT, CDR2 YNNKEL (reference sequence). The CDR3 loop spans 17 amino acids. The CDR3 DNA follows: TGTGCCAGCAGCCAAGGTTTCGGGGGGGCGAGCTCCTACGAGCAGTACTTC. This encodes CASSQGFGGASSYEQYF.

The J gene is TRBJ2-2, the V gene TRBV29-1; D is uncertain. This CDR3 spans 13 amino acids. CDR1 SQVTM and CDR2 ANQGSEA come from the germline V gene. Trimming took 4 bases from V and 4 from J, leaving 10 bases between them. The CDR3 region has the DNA TGCAGCGTTGGTCGCAGCTTCACCGGGGAGCTGTTTTTT. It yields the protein CSVGRSFTGELFF.

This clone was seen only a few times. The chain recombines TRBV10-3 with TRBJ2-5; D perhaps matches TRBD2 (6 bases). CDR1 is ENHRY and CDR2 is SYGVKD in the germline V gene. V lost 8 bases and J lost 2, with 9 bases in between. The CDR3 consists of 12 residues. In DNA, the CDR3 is TGTGCCATCCGGGGAGGACAAGAGACCCAGTACTTC. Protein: CAIRGGQETQYF.

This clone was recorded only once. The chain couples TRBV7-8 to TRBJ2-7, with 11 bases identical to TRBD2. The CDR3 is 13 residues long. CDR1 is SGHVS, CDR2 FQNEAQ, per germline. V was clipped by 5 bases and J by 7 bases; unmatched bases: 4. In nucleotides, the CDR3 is TGTGCCAGCAGCAGACTAGCGGGACATGAGCAGTACTTC. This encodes CASSRLAGHEQYF.

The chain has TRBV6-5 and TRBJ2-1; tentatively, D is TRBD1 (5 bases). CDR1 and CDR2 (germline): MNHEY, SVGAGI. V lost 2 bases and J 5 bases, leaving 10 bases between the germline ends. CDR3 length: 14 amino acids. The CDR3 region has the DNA TGTGCCAGCAGTTACCTTGGGGCAGACAATGAGCAGTTCTTC. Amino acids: CASSYLGADNEQFF.

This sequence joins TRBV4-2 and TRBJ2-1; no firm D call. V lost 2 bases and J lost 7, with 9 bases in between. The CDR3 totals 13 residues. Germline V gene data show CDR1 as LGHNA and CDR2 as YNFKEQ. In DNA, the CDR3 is TGTGCCAGCAGCCAACTCCCACAGAATGAGCAGTTCTTC. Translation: CASSQLPQNEQFF.

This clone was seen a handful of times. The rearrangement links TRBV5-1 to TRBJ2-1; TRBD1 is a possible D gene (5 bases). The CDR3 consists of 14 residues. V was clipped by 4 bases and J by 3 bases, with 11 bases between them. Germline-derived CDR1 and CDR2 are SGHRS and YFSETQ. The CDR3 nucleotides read TGCGCCAGCAGCGGTACAGGAGACTACAATGAGCAGTTCTTC. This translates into CASSGTGDYNEQFF.

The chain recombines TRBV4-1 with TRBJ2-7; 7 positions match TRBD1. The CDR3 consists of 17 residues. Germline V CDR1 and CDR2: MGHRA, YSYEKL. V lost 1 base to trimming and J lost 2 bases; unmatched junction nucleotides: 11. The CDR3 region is CASSQGALRGRPYEQYF. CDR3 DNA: TGCGCCAGCAGCCAAGGGGCATTAAGGGGGCGGCCCTACGAGCAGTACTTC.

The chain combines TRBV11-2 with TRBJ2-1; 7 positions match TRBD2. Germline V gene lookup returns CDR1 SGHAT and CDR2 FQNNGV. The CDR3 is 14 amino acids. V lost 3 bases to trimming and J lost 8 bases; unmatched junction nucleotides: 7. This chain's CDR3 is CASSFLISGYEQFF. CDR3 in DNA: TGTGCCAGCAGCTTCTTGATTAGCGGGTATGAGCAGTTCTTC.

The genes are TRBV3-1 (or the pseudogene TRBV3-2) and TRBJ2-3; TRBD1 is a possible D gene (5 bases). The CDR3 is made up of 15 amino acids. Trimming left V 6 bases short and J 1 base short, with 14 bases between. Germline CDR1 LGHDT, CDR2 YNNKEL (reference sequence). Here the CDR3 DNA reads TGTGCCAGCAGACAGGCGACTTCTGGCACAGATACGCAGTATTTT. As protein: CASRQATSGTDTQYF.

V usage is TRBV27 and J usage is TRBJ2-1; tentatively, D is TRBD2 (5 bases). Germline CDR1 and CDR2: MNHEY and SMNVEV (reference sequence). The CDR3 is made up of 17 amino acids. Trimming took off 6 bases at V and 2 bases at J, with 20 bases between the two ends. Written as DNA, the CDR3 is TGTGCCAGCAGCAACCCCCGGCTAGCTCCCCCCTACAATGAGCAGTTCTTC. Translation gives CASSNPRLAPPYNEQFF.

CDR3 coding DNA: TGTGCCAGTAGTATCGGGAAAAGCACAGATACGCAGTATTTT. This gives the protein CASSIGKSTDTQYF. The V call is TRBV19, the J call TRBJ2-3; perhaps TRBD2 as D (5 bases). This CDR3 has 14 residues. CDR1 is LNHDA and CDR2 is SQIVND in the germline V gene (reference sequence). V was shortened by 3 bases and J by 0 bases, with 7 bases between the two germline ends.

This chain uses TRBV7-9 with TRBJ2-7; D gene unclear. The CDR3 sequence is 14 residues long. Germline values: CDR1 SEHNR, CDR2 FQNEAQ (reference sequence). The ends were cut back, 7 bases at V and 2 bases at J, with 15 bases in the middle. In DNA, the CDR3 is TGTGCCAGCACCCCCCCTGGTTTCACCTACGAGCAGTACTTC. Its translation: CASTPPGFTYEQYF.

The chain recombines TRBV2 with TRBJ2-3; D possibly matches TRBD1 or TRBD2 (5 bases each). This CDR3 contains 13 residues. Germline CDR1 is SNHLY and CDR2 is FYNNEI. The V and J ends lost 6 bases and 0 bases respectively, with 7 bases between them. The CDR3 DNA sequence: TGTGCCAGCAGGTGGGACAGCACAGATACGCAGTATTTT. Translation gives CASRWDSTDTQYF.

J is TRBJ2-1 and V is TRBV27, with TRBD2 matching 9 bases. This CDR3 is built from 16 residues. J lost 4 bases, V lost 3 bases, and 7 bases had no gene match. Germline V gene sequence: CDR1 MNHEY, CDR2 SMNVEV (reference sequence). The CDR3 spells CASSFLGLASYNEQFF. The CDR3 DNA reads TGTGCCAGCAGTTTTCTGGGACTAGCATCGTACAATGAGCAGTTCTTC.

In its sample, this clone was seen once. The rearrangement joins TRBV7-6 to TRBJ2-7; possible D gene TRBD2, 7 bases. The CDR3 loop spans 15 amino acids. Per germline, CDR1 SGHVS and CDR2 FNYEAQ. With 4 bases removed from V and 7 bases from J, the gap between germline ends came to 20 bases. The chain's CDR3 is CASSWGGTKTEEQYF. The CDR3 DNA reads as TGTGCCAGCAGCTGGGGGGGGACAAAGACGGAAGAGCAGTACTTC.